This T cell receptor beta chain was found in a study of shared clonotypes between healthy human individuals. Naive CD8 cells, CD45RO-negative and positively selected for CCR7, excluded terminally differentiated effector memory CD45RA+ cells. Measured with immunoSEQ multiplex PCR; TCRdb has only the in-frame clones, and not every one. The sample has 660,000 or so clones, approximately 96% seen once. Source material: naive CD8+ T cells sorted from blood. The clonotype originates from a woman under 40 in good health.

CDR3 protein: CASSLPQGQVPRDTQYF. CDR3 sequence (DNA): TGTGCCAGCAGCTTGCCCCAAGGACAGGTCCCCCGGGATACGCAGTATTTT. The chain carries TRBV5-6 and TRBJ2-3, with 7 bases matching TRBD1. Trimming took 1 base from V and 6 from J; bases not matched to a gene: 14. Germline CDR1 and CDR2: SGHDT and YYEEEE. This CDR3 has 17 residues.